The 16 T cell receptor beta chains presented below share a single source sample, sequenced in a study of T cell repertoires and Cas9 in healthy adults listed by TCRdb under 2018. The library was made by the immunoSEQ multiplex PCR assay. TCRdb mirrors the immuneACCESS table, restricted to in-frame sequences. Some clones are absent from its copies; in checked studies, under half trace to an unresolved V gene, and the reason for the others is unknown. The sample records approximately 16,000 clones, around 90% of which are singletons. Roughly 1.9% of the sample comes from the top ten. Material for sequencing was Tregs (CD4+, CD25+, CD127-, CD137-, CD154-) from PBMCs; culture status not recorded. These TCRs come from a human donor in good health.

V gene TRBV23-1 combines with J gene TRBJ1-4, with D maybe TRBD1 (6 bases). TRBV23-1 is an ORF for which the function is uncertain. V was cut by 2 bases and J by 2 bases, with 12 bases left in between. The CDR3 extends over 16 amino acids. CDR3 protein: CASSQKQGYTNEKLFF. The CDR3 coding sequence is TGCGCCAGCAGTCAAAAACAGGGTTACACTAATGAAAAACTGTTTTTT.

V gene TRBV27 combines with J gene TRBJ1-6; 8 bases match TRBD1. The CDR3 sequence is 14 residues long. Germline CDR1 reads MNHEY; CDR2 reads SMNVEV (reference sequence). V shed 5 bases and J 9 bases; nucleotides not matched to a gene: 6. The DNA of the CDR3 is TGTGCCAGCAGTCCTCGGACAGGGCTTTCACCCCTCCACTTT. This gives the protein CASSPRTGLSPLHF.

This chain's CDR3 is CASSVMNTEAFF. CDR3 bases: TGTGCCAGCAGCGTGATGAACACTGAAGCTTTCTTT. The chain joins TRBV2 to TRBJ1-1; D is uncertain. Trimming shortened V by 6 bases and J by 0 bases, and 5 bases separated the two germline ends. Germline CDR1 is SNHLY and CDR2 is FYNNEI. There are 12 residues in the CDR3.

This clone was counted only a few times. V is TRBV7-6 and J is TRBJ2-5; TRBD2 is a possible D gene (7 bases). Trimming cost V 5 bases and J 0 bases, with 19 bases left between them. Looked up from germline, CDR1 is SGHVS and CDR2 is FNYEAQ. The CDR3 runs 17 residues. The CDR3 nucleotides read TGTGCCAGCAGCGCCAGGGGCGGGGGCTTATACCAAGAGACCCAGTACTTC. Translation: CASSARGGGLYQETQYF.

This chain connects TRBV5-5 to TRBJ1-1; D is perhaps TRBD1 (5 bases). Germline values: CDR1 SGHKS, CDR2 YYEKEE (reference sequence). V was clipped by 2 bases and J by 0 bases, with 8 bases between them. The CDR3 loop spans 14 amino acids. CDR3 coding DNA: TGTGCCAGCAGCTTCGACAGCATGAACACTGAAGCTTTCTTT. Its translation: CASSFDSMNTEAFF.

The rearrangement links TRBV6-1 to TRBJ2-2; D remains ambiguous. In germline, CDR1 is MNHNS, CDR2 SASEGT. Trimming pared 6 bases from V and 1 base from J, leaving 6 bases between. This CDR3 has 13 residues. CDR3 nucleotides: TGTGCCAGCAGCGCATTGAACACCGGGGAGCTGTTTTTT. It translates to CASSALNTGELFF.

Only one count was recorded for this clone. This chain links TRBV5-1 with TRBJ1-2, with 11 positions matching TRBD1. The junction had 9 bases not matched to a gene; V was cut back by 6 bases and J by 5 bases. There are 15 residues in the CDR3. From germline, CDR1 is SGHRS and CDR2 YFSETQ. CDR3 protein: CASTDGQGAGYGYTF. Written as DNA, the CDR3 is TGCGCCAGCACCGATGGACAGGGGGCCGGGTATGGCTACACCTTC.

The CDR3 DNA follows: TGTGCCAGCAGTCCCCTCCCGTCGGACGGTAATGAAAAACTGTTTTTT. Protein: CASSPLPSDGNEKLFF. This rearrangement joins TRBV2 to TRBJ1-4; D is ambiguous. The CDR3 covers 16 residues. V lost 5 bases and J lost 4, with 17 bases in between. Germline CDR1 reads SNHLY; CDR2 reads FYNNEI.

The CDR3 region is CASRLQGTYEQYF. Here the CDR3 DNA reads TGTGCCAGCAGGCTACAGGGTACCTACGAGCAGTACTTC. The chain employs TRBV6-1 and TRBJ2-7; D is possibly TRBD1 (6 bases). This CDR3 is 13 amino acids long. Germline-derived CDR1 and CDR2 are MNHNS and SASEGT. V lost 6 bases, J lost 2 bases, and 11 bases lay in between.

The V call is TRBV18, the J call TRBJ1-1; the D is unclear. V lost 1 base and J 1 base, leaving 7 bases between the germline ends. Germline V gene sequence: CDR1 KGHSH, CDR2 LQKENI. The CDR3 contains 14 residues. The CDR3 here is CASSPLSGNTEAFF. The CDR3, as DNA: TGTGCCAGCTCACCACTATCGGGGAACACTGAAGCTTTCTTT. Full variable domain (remainder filled in from reference TRBV18 and TRBJ1-1): NAGVMQNPRHLVRRRGQEARLRCSPMKGHSHVYWYRQLPEEGLKFMVYLQKENIIDESGMPKERFSAEFPKEGPSILRIQQVVRGDSAAYFCASSPLSGNTEAFFGQGTRLTVV.

The chain has TRBV5-1 and TRBJ1-1; no clear D gene. The CDR3 contains 13 residues. Germline lookup yields CDR1 SGHRS and CDR2 YFSETQ. Trimming shortened V by 4 bases and J by 11 bases, and 18 bases separated the two germline ends. As DNA, the CDR3 is TGCGCCAGCAGCCCCTGGGAAGGACGTCAGGCTTTCTTT. It specifies CASSPWEGRQAFF.

The V call is TRBV11-3, the J call TRBJ2-1; the match to TRBD2 covers 7 bases. J was trimmed by 5 bases and V by 2 bases; bases with no gene match: 9. The CDR3 has 16 amino acids. The germline V gene has CDR1 SGHNT and CDR2 YENEEA. CDR3 in DNA: TGTGCCAGCAGCTTATATGGGGGGGGAGATAACAATGAGCAGTTCTTC. This translates into CASSLYGGGDNNEQFF. Using reference TRBV11-3 and TRBJ2-1 for the parts outside the CDR3, the full variable domain is EAGVVQSPRYKIIEKKQPVAFWCNPISGHNTLYWYLQNLGQGPELLIRYENEEAVDDSQLPKDRFSAERLKGVDSTLKIQPAELGDSAVYLCASSLYGGGDNNEQFFGPGTRLTVL.

The V call is TRBV19, the J call TRBJ2-3; unclear D gene. CDR3 length: 14 amino acids. CDR1 and CDR2 (germline): LNHDA, SQIVND (reference sequence). V was trimmed by 2 bases and J by 0 bases, leaving 6 bases between them. CDR3 nucleotides: TGTGCCAGTAGTATACGGGTCAGCACAGATACGCAGTATTTT. Translated, it gives CASSIRVSTDTQYF.

The chain recombines TRBV5-3 with TRBJ2-3; 9 bases are shared with TRBD2. TRBV5-3 is classed as an ORF, of uncertain function. The V gene end was trimmed by 3 bases and the J gene end by 0 bases; junction bases not matched to a gene: 14. The CDR3 extends over 19 amino acids. The CDR3 loop is CARSSPRRGGLSSTDTQYF. The CDR3 region has the DNA TGTGCCAGAAGCTCCCCGAGGCGGGGGGGCCTTTCTAGCACAGATACGCAGTATTTT.

CDR3 nucleotide sequence: TGTGCCAGCAGCCCACGCCTCGGGACAGGGGGGAACACCGGGGAGCTGTTTTTT. Translation gives CASSPRLGTGGNTGELFF. The chain carries TRBV7-2 and TRBJ2-2, with 11 positions matching TRBD1. This CDR3 is 18 amino acids long. J lost 1 base, V lost 5 bases, and 9 bases had no gene match. Germline CDR1 and CDR2: SGHTA and FQGNSA.

Only a few counts were recorded for this clone. V and J are TRBV10-3 and TRBJ1-6; TRBD1 might be the D (5 bases). Germline V CDR1 and CDR2: ENHRY, SYGVKD. CDR3 length: 14 residues. With 3 bases removed from V and 9 bases from J, the gap between germline ends came to 12 bases. The CDR3 DNA sequence: TGTGCCATCAGTGACGGCCGTGGGGGTTCACCCCTCCACTTT. Translating gives CAISDGRGGSPLHF.